Following are 31 T cell receptor beta chains from one sample sequenced in a study of vaccination and CD4 T cells after COVID-19. Treatment: roughly ten-day PBMC culture with coronavirus spike peptide pools or control peptides (ViraFEST assay). Their recognized antigens are unknown. The Oncomine TCR Beta short-read assay sequenced DNA from cultured CD4+ T cells. TCRdb independently ran MiXCR on the PCR reads; one entry per CDR3 protein. Among about 20,000 distinct CDR3 sequences listed, roughly half were seen once. The sequencing sample was made of CD4+ T cells from blood, cultured in vitro. These receptors were obtained from a human donor who had recovered from COVID-19.

This clonotype was detected only a few times. This chain joins TRBV7-2 and TRBJ1-2; TRBD1 matches 9 bases. Germline CDR1 is SGHTA and CDR2 is FQGNSA. This CDR3 has 14 residues. Germline trimming cut 5 bases from V and 7 bases from J; bases unmatched to any gene: 8. The CDR3 loop reads CASSPGGQGLGYTF. In DNA form, the CDR3 reads TGTGCCAGCAGCCCCGGGGGACAGGGACTTGGCTACACCTTC.

This clonotype has just a few counts. The chain uses TRBV2 and TRBJ2-3; tentative D call: TRBD2 (6 bases). V dropped 6 bases and J dropped 3 bases, with 13 bases sitting between them. The CDR3 extends over 14 amino acids. Germline V gene sequence: CDR1 SNHLY, CDR2 FYNNEI. The CDR3 bases are TGTGCCAGCAGACCGCGGAGGGGAACAGATACGCAGTATTTT. It encodes CASRPRRGTDTQYF.

The chain links TRBV20-1 to TRBJ2-5; D could derive from TRBD1 or TRBD2 (6 bases each). CDR3 length: 17 amino acids. Trimming removed 0 bases from V and 1 base from J, with 18 bases in between. Germline V gene data show CDR1 as DFQATT and CDR2 as SNEGSKA (reference sequence). The CDR3 loop is CSARDALGGLLQETQYF. The CDR3, as DNA: TGCAGTGCTAGAGATGCTCTAGGGGGACTCCTCCAAGAGACCCAGTACTTC.

The table lists this clonotype with a few counts. This chain joins TRBV6-4 and TRBJ1-5, with D hard to call. This CDR3 comprises 13 residues. Germline V gives CDR1 MRHNA, CDR2 SNTAGT. V was pared by 6 bases and J by 5 bases, with 11 bases between. The CDR3 reads CASSEEFHQPQHF. CDR3 DNA: TGTGCCAGCAGCGAGGAGTTTCATCAGCCCCAGCATTTT.

This chain joins TRBV20-1 and TRBJ1-5; D not resolved. Trimming shortened V by 0 bases and J by 9 bases, and 18 bases separated the two germline ends. Germline V CDR1 and CDR2: DFQATT, SNEGSKA (reference sequence). The CDR3 runs 15 residues. The CDR3 is CSARDNGLPDRPQHF. The CDR3 DNA follows: TGCAGTGCTAGAGATAACGGCCTACCAGACCGGCCCCAGCATTTT.

This rearrangement joins TRBV11-2 to TRBJ1-2; 7 bases map to TRBD1. The trim removed 2 bases at V and 4 bases at J, leaving 7 bases unmatched. The CDR3 consists of 15 residues. The germline V gene encodes CDR1 SGHAT and CDR2 FQNNGV. CDR3 in amino acids: CASSLRDSRSYGYTF. As DNA, the CDR3 is TGTGCCAGCAGCTTAAGGGACAGCCGAAGCTATGGCTACACCTTC.

The chain uses TRBV27 and TRBJ1-2, with a possible D match to TRBD1 (6 bases). Germline CDR1 reads MNHEY; CDR2 reads SMNVEV (reference sequence). Between the trimmed V and J ends, which lost 2 bases and 7 bases, there was a span of 17 bases. This CDR3 region has 15 residues. The CDR3 DNA reads TGTGCCAGCAGTTTAGCGGGGGCCGGTAGTAGTGGCTACACCTTC. Translating gives CASSLAGAGSSGYTF.

This clonotype occurred once. This sequence joins TRBV18 and TRBJ1-1, with 9 positions matching TRBD1. Germline CDR1 is KGHSH and CDR2 is LQKENI. The trim removed 2 bases at V and 10 bases at J, leaving 11 bases unmatched. The CDR3 has 15 residues. DNA of the CDR3: TGTGCCAGCTCACCAATGGAGACAGGGGGACGAGGAGCTTTCTTT. Translating gives CASSPMETGGRGAFF.

The genes are TRBV25-1 and TRBJ1-5; D is unresolved. This CDR3 region has 14 residues. The V end was cut by 8 bases, the J end by 2 bases, with 13 bases between. Germline CDR1 is MGHDK and CDR2 is SYGVNS. The CDR3 loop reads CASPRVGGNQPQHF. As DNA, the CDR3 is TGTGCCAGCCCGAGGGTCGGGGGCAATCAGCCCCAGCATTTT.

The rearrangement links TRBV4-1 to TRBJ1-2, with 10 bases that match TRBD1. Germline-derived CDR1 and CDR2 are MGHRA and YSYEKL. V lost 6 bases to trimming and J lost 4 bases; unmatched junction nucleotides: 8. The CDR3 sequence is 15 residues long. Here the CDR3 DNA reads TGCGCCAGCAGTATGACAGGGGGCCGGGGCTATGGCTACACCTTC. It encodes CASSMTGGRGYGYTF.

The V call is TRBV20-1, the J call TRBJ2-1, with TRBD1 matching 9 bases. There are 17 residues in the CDR3. Germline assignment: CDR1 DFQATT and CDR2 SNEGSKA (reference sequence). Germline trimming cut 1 base from V and 3 bases from J; bases unmatched to any gene: 10. CDR3 DNA: TGCAGTGCTAGAGTCCGGACAGGGGTCAGGGGCTACAATGAGCAGTTCTTC. Protein product: CSARVRTGVRGYNEQFF.

The rearrangement uses TRBV7-3 and TRBJ2-3; the match to TRBD1 covers 8 bases. V lost 1 base to trimming and J lost 5 bases; unmatched junction nucleotides: 8. The CDR3 length is 16 residues. In germline, CDR1 is SGHTA, CDR2 FQGTGA. CDR3 protein: CASSLSQGAGQDTQYF. The DNA of the CDR3 is TGTGCCAGCAGCTTAAGCCAGGGGGCAGGTCAAGATACGCAGTATTTT. Complete variable domain (other parts from reference TRBV7-3 and TRBJ2-3): GAGVSQTPSNKVTEKGKYVELRCDPISGHTALYWYRQSLGQGPEFLIYFQGTGAADDSGLPNDRFFAVRPEGSVSTLKIQRTERGDSAVYLCASSLSQGAGQDTQYFGPGTRLTVL.

This sequence joins TRBV28 and TRBJ2-4; TRBD2 agrees at 8 bases. Trimming at V came to 5 bases and at J to 1 base, leaving 10 bases not matched to a gene. CDR3 length: 17 residues. Per the germline V gene, CDR1 is MDHEN and CDR2 is SYDVKM. The CDR3 nucleotides read TGTGCCAGCAGTCAAGCGGGAGTTCGAATCGCCAAAAACATTCAGTACTTC. The encoded protein is CASSQAGVRIAKNIQYF.

This clonotype occurred a few times. The V and J genes are TRBV11-3 and TRBJ2-7, with D unresolved. The CDR3 extends over 12 amino acids. Germline V gives CDR1 SGHNT, CDR2 YENEEA. The V end lost 3 bases, the J end lost 4 bases, and 7 bases lay between the germline ends. The CDR3 spells CASSFLAYEQYF. In DNA, the CDR3 is TGTGCCAGCAGCTTCTTGGCGTACGAGCAGTACTTC.

The chain joins TRBV7-3 to TRBJ2-1; 14 bases align to TRBD2. Matching the DNA end better, TRBJ2-7 makes the J call doubtful. Germline V gene sequence: CDR1 SGHTA, CDR2 FQGTGA. The CDR3 extends over 19 amino acids. The DNA of the CDR3 is TGTGCCAGCAGCTTAATTTGGGAGACTAGCGGGAGGGCCGGTTACGAGCAGTACTTC. It is translated as CASSLIWETSGRAGYEQYF.

There are a few counts of this clonotype. The rearrangement joins TRBV4-2 to TRBJ1-2, with a tentative D call TRBD1 (5 bases). The V gene's germline CDR1 is LGHNA and CDR2 YNFKEQ. Trimming stripped 0 bases from V and 1 base from J, with 6 bases between. The CDR3 length is 14 residues. The CDR3 DNA follows: TGTGCCAGCAGCCAAGAGACAGTTAACTATGGCTACACCTTC. Translation gives CASSQETVNYGYTF.

V and J are TRBV14 and TRBJ1-3; D remains unclear. V lost 1 base, J lost 8 bases, and 12 bases lay in between. The V gene's germline CDR1 is SGHDN and CDR2 FVKESK. CDR3 length: 14 amino acids. The CDR3 is CASSQVSGSHTIYF. CDR3 nucleotides: TGTGCCAGCAGCCAAGTATCCGGGTCCCACACCATATATTTT. Full variable domain (outside the CDR3, taken from reference TRBV14 and TRBJ1-3): EAGVTQFPSHSVIEKGQTVTLRCDPISGHDNLYWYRRVMGKEIKFLLHFVKESKQDESGMPNNRFLAERTGGTYSTLKVQPAELEDSGVYFCASSQVSGSHTIYFGEGSWLTVV.

This clonotype was counted only a few times. The chain links TRBV19 to TRBJ1-5; 8 bases align to TRBD1. V was clipped by 5 bases and J by 6 bases; unmatched bases: 12. The CDR3 has 16 residues. CDR1 LNHDA and CDR2 SQIVND come from the germline V gene (reference sequence). CDR3 residues: CASSPQTGARSQPQHF. CDR3 nucleotides: TGTGCCAGTAGTCCGCAGACAGGGGCCAGATCTCAGCCCCAGCATTTT.

This clonotype occurred a few times. The chain recombines TRBV21-1 with TRBJ1-2. TRBV21-1 represents a pseudogene. CDR3 length: 17 amino acids. The CDR3 sequence is CASSKAFDLRPNYGYTF. In DNA form, the CDR3 reads TGTGCCAGCAGCAAGGCCTTCGATTTACGACCTAACTATGGCTACACCTTC.

This clonotype was recorded a few times. The chain uses TRBV28 and TRBJ2-7; tentatively, D is TRBD1 or TRBD2 (6 bases each). CDR3 length: 14 residues. With 5 bases removed from V and 0 bases from J, the gap between germline ends came to 11 bases. The germline V gene encodes CDR1 MDHEN and CDR2 SYDVKM. The CDR3 DNA reads as TGTGCCAGCAGTCGCGGGGACATCTCCTACGAGCAGTACTTC. Residues: CASSRGDISYEQYF. Combining the CDR3 with reference TRBV28 and TRBJ2-7 gives the whole variable domain DVKVTQSSRYLVKRTGEKVFLECVQDMDHENMFWYRQDPGLGLRLIYFSYDVKMKEKGDIPEGYSVSREKKERFSLILESASTNQTSMYLCASSRGDISYEQYFGPGTRLTVT.

The chain couples TRBV27 to TRBJ1-5; D remains unclear. Germline V gene sequence: CDR1 MNHEY, CDR2 SMNVEV (reference sequence). V was trimmed by 3 bases and J by 5 bases, leaving 5 bases between them. The CDR3 length is 12 residues. CDR3 sequence (DNA): TGTGCCAGCAGTTTGATGGATCAGCCCCAGCATTTT. Protein product: CASSLMDQPQHF.

The J gene is TRBJ1-6, the V gene TRBV19; D is possibly TRBD1 (5 bases). Germline values: CDR1 LNHDA, CDR2 SQIVND (reference sequence). The CDR3 totals 15 residues. Trimming removed 1 base from V and 7 bases from J, with 11 bases in between. The CDR3 DNA reads TGTGCCAGTAGTATAGGCAGGGCGAGGAATTCACCCCTCCACTTT. It specifies CASSIGRARNSPLHF.

The chain carries TRBV2 and TRBJ1-6; D not certain. The ends were cut back, 0 bases at V and 7 bases at J, with 4 bases in the middle. The CDR3 contains 13 residues. CDR1 SNHLY and CDR2 FYNNEI come from the germline V gene. CDR3 DNA sequence: TGTGCCAGCAGTGAAGCCATCAATTCACCCCTCCACTTT. Translated, it gives CASSEAINSPLHF.

This clonotype was recorded only once. The CDR3 DNA is TGTGCCAGCAGTCCTGGGGAGGCGCGGGGGGCAGATACGCAGTATTTT. This codes for CASSPGEARGADTQYF. The V call is TRBV6-1, the J call TRBJ2-3; 8 bases fit TRBD2. The germline CDR1 and CDR2 sequences are MNHNS and SASEGT. With 5 bases clipped from V and 4 bases from J, the junction kept 11 bases outside the gene matches. The CDR3 totals 16 residues.

The gene calls are TRBV4-1 and TRBJ1-2; TRBD1 matches at 7 bases. The CDR3 totals 14 residues. J was trimmed by 8 bases and V by 3 bases; bases with no gene match: 9. The V gene's germline CDR1 is MGHRA and CDR2 YSYEKL. In nucleotides, the CDR3 is TGCGCCAGCAGCCATATAGGACAGGCTGCCGGCTACACCTTC. It specifies CASSHIGQAAGYTF.

This clonotype has just a few counts. J is TRBJ1-2 and V is TRBV7-2, with no clear D. The germline gives CDR1 SGHTA, CDR2 FQGNSA. There are 12 residues in the CDR3. The V end was cut by 5 bases, the J end by 8 bases, with 12 bases between. CDR3 nucleotides: TGTGCCAGCAGCCCTCGACTTCCGGGCTACACCTTC. Amino acid sequence: CASSPRLPGYTF.

J is TRBJ2-1 and V is TRBV19; 11 bases match TRBD2. J gave up 3 bases and V 4 bases, and 2 bases lay outside the gene matches. The germline V gene has CDR1 LNHDA and CDR2 SQIVND (reference sequence). This CDR3 spans 15 amino acids. The CDR3 DNA sequence: TGTGCCAGTAGTAGAGGGACTAGCGGCTACAATGAGCAGTTCTTC. Protein product: CASSRGTSGYNEQFF.

This clonotype was observed a few times. J is TRBJ1-1 and V is TRBV7-9; 10 bases agree with TRBD1. The trim removed 4 bases at V and 0 bases at J, leaving 8 bases unmatched. The CDR3 has 17 amino acids. Germline lookup yields CDR1 SEHNR and CDR2 FQNEAQ (reference sequence). CDR3 protein: CASSSDRGLFMNTEAFF. The CDR3 nucleotides read TGTGCCAGCAGCTCCGACAGGGGGCTTTTTATGAACACTGAAGCTTTCTTT.

The rearrangement links TRBV5-1 to TRBJ2-5; D gene uncertain. Trimming shortened V by 6 bases and J by 5 bases, and 14 bases separated the two germline ends. The length of the CDR3 is 13 residues. Germline loops: CDR1 SGHRS, CDR2 YFSETQ. The CDR3 protein is CASTPIGGETQYF. The CDR3 DNA reads TGCGCCAGCACCCCCATCGGTGGGGAGACCCAGTACTTC.

The rearrangement links TRBV2 to TRBJ2-1; 9 positions agree with TRBD1. The trim removed 6 bases at V and 2 bases at J, leaving 5 bases unmatched. The germline gives CDR1 SNHLY, CDR2 FYNNEI. The CDR3 totals 15 residues. DNA of the CDR3: TGTGCCAGCAGGCGGGGACAGGGCCCCTACAATGAGCAGTTCTTC. Protein sequence: CASRRGQGPYNEQFF.

The chain joins TRBV5-4 to TRBJ1-2, with 9 bases identical to TRBD1. The CDR3 loop spans 18 amino acids. Germline lookup yields CDR1 SGHNT and CDR2 YYREEE (reference sequence). Trimming at V came to 7 bases and at J to 3 bases, leaving 19 bases not matched to a gene. CDR3 in amino acids: CASRESYRGRRGYYGYTF. In DNA form, the CDR3 reads TGTGCCAGCCGAGAGTCTTACAGGGGGCGCAGGGGCTACTATGGCTACACCTTC.